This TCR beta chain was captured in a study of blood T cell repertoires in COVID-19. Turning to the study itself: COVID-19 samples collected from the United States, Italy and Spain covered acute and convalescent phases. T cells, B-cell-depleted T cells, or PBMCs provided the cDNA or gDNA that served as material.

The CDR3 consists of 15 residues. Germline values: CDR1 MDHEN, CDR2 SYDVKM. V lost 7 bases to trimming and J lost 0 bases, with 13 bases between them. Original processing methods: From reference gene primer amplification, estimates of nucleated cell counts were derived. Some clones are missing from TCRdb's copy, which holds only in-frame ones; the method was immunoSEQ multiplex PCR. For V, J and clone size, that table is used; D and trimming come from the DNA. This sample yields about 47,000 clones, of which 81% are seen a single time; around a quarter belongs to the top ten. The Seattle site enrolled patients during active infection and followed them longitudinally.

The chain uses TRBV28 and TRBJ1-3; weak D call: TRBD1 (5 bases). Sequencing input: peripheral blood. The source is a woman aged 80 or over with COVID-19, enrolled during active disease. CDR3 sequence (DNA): TGTGCCAGCACCTTTGGGAGGGGCTCTGGAAACACCATATATTTT. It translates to CASTFGRGSGNTIYF.